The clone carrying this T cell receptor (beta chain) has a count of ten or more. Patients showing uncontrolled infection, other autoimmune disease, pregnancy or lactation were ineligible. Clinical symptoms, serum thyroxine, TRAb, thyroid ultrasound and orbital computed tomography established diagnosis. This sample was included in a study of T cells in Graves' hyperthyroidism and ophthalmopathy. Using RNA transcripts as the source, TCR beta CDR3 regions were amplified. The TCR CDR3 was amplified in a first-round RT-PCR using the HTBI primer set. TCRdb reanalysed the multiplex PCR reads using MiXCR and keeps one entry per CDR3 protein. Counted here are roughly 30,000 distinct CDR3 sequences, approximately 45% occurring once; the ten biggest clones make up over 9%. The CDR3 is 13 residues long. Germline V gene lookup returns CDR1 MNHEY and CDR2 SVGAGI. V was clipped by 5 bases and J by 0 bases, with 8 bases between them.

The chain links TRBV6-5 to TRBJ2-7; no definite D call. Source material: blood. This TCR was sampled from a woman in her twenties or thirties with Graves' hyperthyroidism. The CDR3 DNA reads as TGTGCCAGCAGTCTCCGTAGCTCCTACGAGCAGTACTTC. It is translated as CASSLRSSYEQYF.